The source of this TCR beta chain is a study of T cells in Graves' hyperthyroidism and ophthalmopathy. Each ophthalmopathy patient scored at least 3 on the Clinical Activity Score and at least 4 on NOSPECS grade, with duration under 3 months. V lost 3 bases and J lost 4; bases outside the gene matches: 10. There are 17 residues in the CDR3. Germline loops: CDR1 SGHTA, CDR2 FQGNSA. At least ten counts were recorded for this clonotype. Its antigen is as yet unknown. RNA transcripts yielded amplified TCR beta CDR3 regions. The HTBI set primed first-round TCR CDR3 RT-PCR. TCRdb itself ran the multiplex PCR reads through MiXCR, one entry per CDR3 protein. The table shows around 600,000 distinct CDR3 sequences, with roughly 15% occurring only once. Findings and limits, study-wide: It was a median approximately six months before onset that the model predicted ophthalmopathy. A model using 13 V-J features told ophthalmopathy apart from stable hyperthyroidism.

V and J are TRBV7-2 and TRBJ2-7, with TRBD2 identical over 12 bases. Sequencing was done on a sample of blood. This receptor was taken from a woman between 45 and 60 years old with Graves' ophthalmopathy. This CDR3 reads CASSLDELAGGSYEQYF. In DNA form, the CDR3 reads TGTGCCAGCAGCTTGGACGAACTAGCGGGAGGATCGTACGAGCAGTACTTC. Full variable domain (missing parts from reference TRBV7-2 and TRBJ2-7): GAGVSQSPSNKVTEKGKDVELRCDPISGHTALYWYRQSLGQGLEFLIYFQGNSAPDKSGLPSDRFSAERTGGSVSTLTIQRTQQEDSAVYLCASSLDELAGGSYEQYFGPGTRLTVT.